This T cell receptor beta chain was documented in a study of vaccination effects on CD4 cells after COVID-19. At the level of the study: BNT162b2 vaccine or mRNA-1273 vaccine was given to participants in two doses.

Profiled with immunoSEQ multiplex PCR; TCRdb holds only in-frame clones, not every one. The sample yields around 30,000 clones, about 60% seen once. Culture lasted about 11 days before CD4+ T cell isolation. Among the vaccine recipients, none had a prior SARS-CoV-2 infection, and nucleocapsid antibodies were negative. Days 3 and 7 were when half the medium was replaced with IL-2 medium. As to this clone: Its antigen is as yet unknown.

The sample here was CD4+ T cells from PBMCs cultured without peptide, taken before COVID-19 vaccination. The receptor comes from a human donor who received a COVID-19 vaccine.

The CDR3 DNA is TGTGCCAGCAGCTCGCGCCGGACAGGGGTGTTAGGGGAGCTGTTTTTT. It encodes CASSSRRTGVLGELFF. The gene calls are TRBV13 and TRBJ2-2; the match to TRBD1 covers 9 bases. Germline V gene data show CDR1 as PRHDT and CDR2 as FYEKMQ (reference sequence). The CDR3 is 16 residues long. Trimming cost V 4 bases and J 8 bases; bases outside gene matches: 11.